This T cell receptor beta chain stems from a study of control samples from healthy donors and cancer patients. Here immunoSEQ multiplex PCR was the method, and the copy in TCRdb shows in-frame clones only, minus some. This sample has fewer than 85,000 clones, with over 75% found just once. The clonotype was recovered from a man between 50 and 59 years old in good health. What was sequenced was blood.

The CDR3 sequence is CASSRQGEEQYF. For the CDR3, the DNA is TGTGCCAGCAGTCGACAGGGGGAGGAGCAGTACTTC. The chain uses TRBV6-5 and TRBJ2-7; TRBD1 aligns across 9 bases. With V trimmed by 5 bases and J by 7 bases, 3 bases remained unmatched. Germline V lookup: CDR1 MNHEY, CDR2 SVGAGI. The CDR3 covers 12 residues.